This note documents a single T cell receptor (beta chain) sequence. No antigen is known for it. What supplied the PBMC was buffy coats of healthy donors. RNA originated from duplicate vials containing over 120,000 sorted CD8+ T cells per subset. This entry is derived from a study of human CD8 memory T cell subsets. Study findings and constraints: Stem-like memory T cell repertoires barely overlapped those of precursor exhausted T cells. Effector memory subsets were less diverse than the similarly diverse stem-like memory and precursor exhausted subsets.

Germline V gives CDR1 GTSNPN, CDR2 SVGIG (reference sequence). Trimming stripped 2 bases from V and 6 bases from J, with 14 bases between. The CDR3 extends over 13 amino acids. A UMI-labeled 5' RACE approach was the method that produced the TCR beta libraries. One entry per CDR3 protein, called by TCRdb with MiXCR from the 5' RACE reads. In the table there are thousands of distinct CDR3 sequences, 3% to 5% of which are singletons. The V and J genes are TRBV30 and TRBJ2-7, with D perhaps TRBD1 (7 bases). The material sequenced was CD8+ T cells from PBMCs. The sequence came from a human donor in good health. The CDR3 DNA sequence: TGTGCCTGGAGTTACGGAGGGGGCTTCGAGCAGTACTTC. Its translation is CAWSYGGGFEQYF.